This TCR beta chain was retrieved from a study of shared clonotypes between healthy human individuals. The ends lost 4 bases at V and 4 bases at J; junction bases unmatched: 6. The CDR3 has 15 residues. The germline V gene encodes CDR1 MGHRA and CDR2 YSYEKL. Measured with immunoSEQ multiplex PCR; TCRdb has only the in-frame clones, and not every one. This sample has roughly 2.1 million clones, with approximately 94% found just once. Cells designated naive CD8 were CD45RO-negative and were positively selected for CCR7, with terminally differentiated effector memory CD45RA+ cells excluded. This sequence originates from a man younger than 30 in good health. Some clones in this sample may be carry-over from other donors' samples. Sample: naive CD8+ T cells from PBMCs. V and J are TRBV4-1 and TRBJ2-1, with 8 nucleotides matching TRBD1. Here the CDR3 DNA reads TGCGCCAGCAGCCCACGACAGGGGCGATACAATGAGCAGTTCTTC. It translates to CASSPRQGRYNEQFF.